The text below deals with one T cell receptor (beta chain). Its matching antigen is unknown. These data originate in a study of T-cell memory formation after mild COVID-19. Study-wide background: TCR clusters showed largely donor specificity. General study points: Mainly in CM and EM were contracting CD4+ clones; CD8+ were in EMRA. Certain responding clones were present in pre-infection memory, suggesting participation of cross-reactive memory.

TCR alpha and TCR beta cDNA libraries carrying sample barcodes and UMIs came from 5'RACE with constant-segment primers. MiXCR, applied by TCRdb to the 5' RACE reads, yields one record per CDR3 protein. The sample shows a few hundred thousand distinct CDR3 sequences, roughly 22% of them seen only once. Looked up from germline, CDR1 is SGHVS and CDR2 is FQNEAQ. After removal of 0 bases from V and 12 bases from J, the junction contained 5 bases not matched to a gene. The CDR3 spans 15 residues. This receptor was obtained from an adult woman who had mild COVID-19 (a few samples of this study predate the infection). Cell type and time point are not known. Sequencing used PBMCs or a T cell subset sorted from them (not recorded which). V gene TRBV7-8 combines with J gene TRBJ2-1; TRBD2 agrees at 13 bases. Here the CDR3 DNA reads TGTGCCAGCAGCTTAGCGACTAGCGGGGGGCCCGGGCAGTTCTTC. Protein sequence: CASSLATSGGPGQFF.